This TCR beta chain derives from a study of blood T cell repertoires in COVID-19. The CDR3 consists of 14 residues. Germline CDR1 reads LGHDT; CDR2 reads YNNKEL (reference sequence). V shed 1 base and J shed 0 bases, with 6 bases lying between them. Sequencing used immunoSEQ multiplex PCR; TCRdb keeps in-frame clones, though not all of them. The top ten clones hold roughly 5.6% of a sample with roughly 100,000 clones, roughly 87% of them seen once. Enrolled during active infection, Seattle patients were then followed longitudinally. V gene TRBV3-1 (or the pseudogene TRBV3-2) combines with J gene TRBJ1-1, with D unclear. This TCR was recovered from a woman in her forties or fifties with COVID-19, enrolled during active disease. The source material was peripheral blood. In nucleotides, the CDR3 is TGTGCCAGCAGCCAAGGGACTCTGAACACTGAAGCTTTCTTT. Its translation: CASSQGTLNTEAFF.